These 29 T cell receptor beta chains originate from one sample sequenced in a study of cytomegalovirus exposure and HLA in healthy donors. With 60 Vbeta and 13 Jbeta primers, the PCR was carried out. Using immunoSEQ multiplex PCR, the repertoire was profiled, and TCRdb retains in-frame clones only, with some absent. This table has over 250,000 clones, roughly 85% appearing once. Sequencing was performed on PBMCs. These receptors were collected from a man between 35 and 55 years old in good health and CMV-seropositive.

J is TRBJ2-3 and V is TRBV9, with 7 bases fitting TRBD2. The CDR3 is 15 amino acids. Germline V lookup: CDR1 SGDLS, CDR2 YYNGEE. J lost 1 base, V lost 0 bases, and 2 bases had no gene match. CDR3 sequence: CASSVELARTDTQYF. The CDR3 DNA reads TGTGCCAGCAGCGTAGAACTAGCGCGCACAGATACGCAGTATTTT.

V is TRBV4-1 and J is TRBJ2-7; TRBD1 might be the D (6 bases). The ends were cut back, 3 bases at V and 1 base at J, with 19 bases in the middle. This CDR3 spans 17 amino acids. CDR1 is MGHRA, CDR2 YSYEKL, per germline. The CDR3 coding sequence is TGCGCCAGCAGCCAGGGAACAGGGTTAGTAGGATCCTACGAGCAGTACTTC. It is translated as CASSQGTGLVGSYEQYF.

The chain links TRBV29-1 to TRBJ2-1, with 7 bases fitting TRBD1. Germline values: CDR1 SQVTM, CDR2 ANQGSEA. V lost 8 bases to trimming and J lost 9 bases; unmatched junction nucleotides: 4. CDR3 size: 10 residues. CDR3 coding DNA: TGCAGCACAAGACAGGGTGAGCAGTTCTTC. Its protein product is CSTRQGEQFF.

Only one count was recorded for this clone. This rearrangement joins TRBV11-2 to TRBJ1-5; D not resolved. The length of the CDR3 is 17 residues. Germline V gene data show CDR1 as SGHAT and CDR2 as FQNNGV. Deletions cut 1 base from V and 1 base from J, with 14 bases between. CDR3 residues: CASSLATGLGSNQPQHF. Written as DNA, the CDR3 is TGTGCCAGCAGCTTAGCTACTGGACTGGGGAGCAATCAGCCCCAGCATTTT.

This clone occurred a few times. The gene calls are TRBV6-1 and TRBJ1-1; D gene unclear. Germline assignment: CDR1 MNHNS and CDR2 SASEGT. V was clipped by 4 bases and J by 0 bases, with 12 bases between them. This CDR3 is 15 amino acids long. The CDR3: CASSGRRTVNTEAFF. As DNA, the CDR3 is TGTGCCAGCAGTGGACGTAGGACTGTGAACACTGAAGCTTTCTTT.

A word on this clone: The same CDR3 also results from other DNA sequences found in this sample. The rearrangement uses TRBV5-4 and TRBJ2-2; the D gene is possibly TRBD1 (5 bases). CDR1 and CDR2 from the germline V gene are SGHNT and YYREEE (reference sequence). Trimming removed 0 bases from V and 4 bases from J, with 10 bases in between. The CDR3 is 15 amino acids. CDR3 residues: CASSLGQGFTGELFF. The CDR3 DNA follows: TGTGCCAGCAGCTTGGGGCAGGGCTTCACCGGGGAGCTGTTTTTT.

This clone was found a few times. Different DNA sequences within this sample yield the same CDR3. The CDR3 sequence: CASSVDRGEQFF. The CDR3 DNA follows: TGTGCCAGCAGCGTAGACCGCGGTGAGCAGTTCTTC. This sequence joins TRBV9 and TRBJ2-1; D gene uncertain. CDR3 size: 12 residues. The germline CDR1 and CDR2 sequences are SGDLS and YYNGEE. Trimming shortened V by 0 bases and J by 9 bases, and 7 bases separated the two germline ends.

The V and J genes are TRBV11-2 and TRBJ2-7; the D gene is possibly TRBD2 (6 bases). This CDR3 contains 13 residues. V lost 1 base to trimming and J lost 5 bases, with 9 bases between them. Germline CDR1 SGHAT, CDR2 FQNNGV. In DNA form, the CDR3 reads TGTGCCAGCAGCTTAGGGCTAGCGAACGAGCAGTACTTC. Residues: CASSLGLANEQYF.

This clone is a singleton in its sample. The chain couples TRBV4-1 to TRBJ2-7; 10 bases are a match to TRBD2. This CDR3 comprises 14 residues. The ends lost 4 bases at V and 6 bases at J; junction bases unmatched: 6. CDR1 and CDR2 from the germline V gene are MGHRA and YSYEKL. CDR3 nucleotide sequence: TGCGCCAGCAGCCCCTCTAGCGGGAGTGCCGAGCAGTACTTC. The encoded protein is CASSPSSGSAEQYF.

The chain joins TRBV13 to TRBJ1-1; possibly TRBD1 for D (5 bases). CDR1 PRHDT and CDR2 FYEKMQ come from the germline V gene (reference sequence). This CDR3 has 13 amino acids. V shed 5 bases and J shed 1 base, with 8 bases lying between them. DNA for the CDR3: TGTGCCAGCAGCAGGACACCGAACACTGAAGCTTTCTTT. Protein product: CASSRTPNTEAFF.

The chain has TRBV28 and TRBJ1-1; tentatively, D is TRBD1 (6 bases). The CDR3 covers 12 residues. CDR1 MDHEN and CDR2 SYDVKM come from the germline V gene. Between the trimmed V and J ends, which lost 11 bases and 0 bases, there was a span of 10 bases. CDR3 residues: CAGGGLNTEAFF. For the CDR3, the DNA is TGTGCCGGGGGGGGGCTGAACACTGAAGCTTTCTTT.

The chain uses TRBV5-1 and TRBJ2-2; D is uncertain. This CDR3 is 18 amino acids long. Germline V gene sequence: CDR1 SGHRS, CDR2 YFSETQ. Between the trimmed V and J ends, which lost 0 bases and 0 bases, there was a span of 15 bases. The CDR3 sequence: CASSLDPRQYANTGELFF. In DNA form, the CDR3 reads TGCGCCAGCAGCTTGGACCCCAGACAATACGCGAACACCGGGGAGCTGTTTTTT.

This clone was counted a few times. Other DNA sequences in this specimen translate into the identical CDR3. The V and J genes are TRBV29-1 and TRBJ1-1; D is unclear. V lost 5 bases to trimming and J lost 1 base, with 23 bases between them. Germline values: CDR1 SQVTM, CDR2 ANQGSEA. The CDR3 loop spans 17 amino acids. This CDR3 reads CSVSRSGGRHTNTEAFF. In DNA, the CDR3 is TGCAGCGTTTCCAGAAGCGGAGGACGGCATACGAACACTGAAGCTTTCTTT.

J is TRBJ2-2 and V is TRBV7-8; D unresolved. The CDR3 is 17 residues long. Germline V gene lookup returns CDR1 SGHVS and CDR2 FQNEAQ. V shed 5 bases and J shed 5 bases, with 21 bases lying between them. In nucleotides, the CDR3 is TGTGCCAGCAGCCCCCCGAGCCTAGGAGCTATTACCGGGGAGCTGTTTTTT. Amino acid sequence: CASSPPSLGAITGELFF.

This clone has just a few counts. The J gene is TRBJ2-7, the V gene TRBV7-2; TRBD2 is a possible D gene (6 bases). V shed 3 bases and J shed 3 bases, with 9 bases lying between them. CDR3 length equals 13 residues. Germline values: CDR1 SGHTA, CDR2 FQGNSA. CDR3 sequence reads: CASSLGLSYEQYF. Here the CDR3 DNA reads TGTGCCAGCAGCTTGGGACTTAGCTACGAGCAGTACTTC. The full variable domain, in which reference TRBV7-2 and TRBJ2-7 provide the parts outside the CDR3, is GAGVSQSPSNKVTEKGKDVELRCDPISGHTALYWYRQSLGQGLEFLIYFQGNSAPDKSGLPSDRFSAERTGGSVSTLTIQRTQQEDSAVYLCASSLGLSYEQYFGPGTRLTVT.

The chain carries TRBV6-5 and TRBJ1-1; D not certain. V gave up 2 bases and J gave up 2 bases, with 15 bases separating them. The CDR3 runs 16 residues. Germline V gene sequence: CDR1 MNHEY, CDR2 SVGAGI. CDR3 DNA sequence: TGTGCCAGCAGTTACGCAGCCACGACACCAAACACTGAAGCTTTCTTT. Its protein is CASSYAATTPNTEAFF.

The J gene is TRBJ1-3, the V gene TRBV5-1, with D possibly TRBD1 on 5 matching bases. The CDR3 length is 19 residues. The V and J ends lost 4 bases and 0 bases respectively, with 23 bases between them. Germline-derived CDR1 and CDR2 are SGHRS and YFSETQ. As DNA, the CDR3 is TGCGCCAGCAGCCCCACCGCCGCGACAGTGTTTTCCTCTGGAAACACCATATATTTT. Residues: CASSPTAATVFSSGNTIYF.

In this sample, this clone turned up once. This sequence joins TRBV19 and TRBJ2-7, with unresolved D. Looked up from germline, CDR1 is LNHDA and CDR2 is SQIVND (reference sequence). This CDR3 region has 13 residues. Trimming removed 2 bases from V and 0 bases from J, with 5 bases in between. In DNA, the CDR3 is TGTGCCAGTAGTATACAAATCTCCTACGAGCAGTACTTC. It encodes CASSIQISYEQYF.

The rearrangement links TRBV5-4 to TRBJ2-5; TRBD2 matches 7 bases. The closer fit of TRBJ2-7 to the DNA end suggests the J call may be wrong. CDR3 length: 15 amino acids. CDR1 is SGHNT, CDR2 YYREEE, per germline (reference sequence). The CDR3 here is CASSLASGSQHEQYF. The CDR3 DNA sequence: TGTGCCAGCAGCTTGGCTAGCGGAAGTCAGCACGAGCAGTACTTC.

V and J are TRBV19 and TRBJ1-1; 7 nucleotides line up with TRBD1. This CDR3 is built from 12 residues. With 3 bases clipped from V and 7 bases from J, the junction kept 2 bases outside the gene matches. CDR1 and CDR2 (germline): LNHDA, SQIVND (reference sequence). The CDR3 protein is CASSIGTVEAFF. CDR3 nucleotide sequence: TGTGCCAGTAGTATCGGGACAGTTGAAGCTTTCTTT.

The table lists this clone with a few counts. The chain carries TRBV6-6 and TRBJ2-3; D remains unclear. CDR1 and CDR2 (germline): MNHNY, SVGAGI (reference sequence). Trimming stripped 6 bases from V and 1 base from J, with 14 bases between. This CDR3 region has 15 residues. The CDR3 region has the DNA TGTGCCAGCAGATTTCCCGGAGTGGGCACAGATACGCAGTATTTT. This codes for CASRFPGVGTDTQYF.

DNA for the CDR3: TGTGCCAGCAGCGCTGTGACAGGGTTGTCCTACAATGAGCAGTTCTTC. This translates into CASSAVTGLSYNEQFF. The chain combines TRBV7-3 with TRBJ2-1; 7 bases agree with TRBD1. V was clipped by 5 bases and J by 1 base; unmatched bases: 8. CDR1 SGHTA and CDR2 FQGTGA come from the germline V gene. This CDR3 spans 16 amino acids.

The chain recombines TRBV21-1 with TRBJ2-7; no check of the table's D call, TRBD2, against the DNA was made. TRBV21-1 constitutes a pseudogene. The length of the CDR3 is 15 residues. The CDR3 region is CASSKEISGCYEQYF. The CDR3 coding sequence is TGTGCCAGCAGCAAAGAGATTAGCGGGTGCTACGAGCAGTACTTC.

This clone was found once. The chain employs TRBV7-6 and TRBJ1-4, with a tentative D call TRBD1 (6 bases). V gave up 0 bases and J gave up 4 bases, with 9 bases separating them. CDR1 SGHVS and CDR2 FNYEAQ come from the germline V gene. The length of the CDR3 is 15 residues. CDR3 nucleotide sequence: TGTGCCAGCAGCTTAGCTGGACAGATTAATGAAAAACTGTTTTTT. Protein: CASSLAGQINEKLFF.

The gene calls are TRBV19 and TRBJ1-5; no definite D call. V was cut by 5 bases and J by 0 bases, with 2 bases left in between. The germline gives CDR1 LNHDA, CDR2 SQIVND (reference sequence). CDR3 length: 12 residues. Here the CDR3 reads CASSHSNQPQHF. In DNA form, the CDR3 reads TGTGCCAGTAGTCATAGCAATCAGCCCCAGCATTTT.

The gene calls are TRBV19 and TRBJ2-4, with D perhaps TRBD2 (5 bases). The V gene's germline CDR1 is LNHDA and CDR2 SQIVND (reference sequence). CDR3 size: 14 residues. V lost 7 bases and J lost 2, with 12 bases in between. CDR3 loop: CASTHTGSKNIQYF. CDR3 DNA: TGTGCCAGTACCCATACGGGATCCAAAAACATTCAGTACTTC.

This clone was counted a single time. The rearrangement joins TRBV4-3 to TRBJ2-4; unclear D gene. The V and J ends lost 0 bases and 0 bases respectively, with 3 bases between them. CDR1 and CDR2 (germline): LGHNA, YSLEER. The CDR3 runs to 14 residues. The CDR3 here is CASSQDRAKNIQYF. The CDR3 coding sequence is TGCGCCAGCAGCCAAGACAGAGCCAAAAACATTCAGTACTTC.

The chain couples TRBV30 to TRBJ2-1; 11 nucleotides line up with TRBD2. Germline lookup yields CDR1 GTSNPN and CDR2 SVGIG (reference sequence). V dropped 3 bases and J dropped 7; count of bases not matched to a gene: 11. The CDR3 covers 16 residues. DNA of the CDR3: TGTGCCTGGAGCAGGGGAACTAGCGGGAGTAGGAATGAGCAGTTCTTC. This encodes CAWSRGTSGSRNEQFF.

This clone was seen a handful of times. The chain combines TRBV5-1 with TRBJ1-5; D unresolved. This CDR3 comprises 14 residues. Germline V lookup: CDR1 SGHRS, CDR2 YFSETQ. Trimming left V 4 bases short and J 3 bases short, with 11 bases between. The chain's CDR3 is CASSINSYNQPQHF. The CDR3 bases are TGCGCCAGCAGCATTAACAGTTACAATCAGCCCCAGCATTTT.